The clone carrying this T cell receptor (beta chain) has just one count. Its antigen is unknown. A read error is possible here, since a much larger clone lies one base away. CDR1 and CDR2 from the germline V gene are LGHNT and FRNRAP. This CDR3 is 15 amino acids long. V lost 5 bases to trimming and J lost 4 bases; unmatched junction nucleotides: 7. The data are from a study of tumor and adjacent non-tumor tissue in lung cancer. RNA was extracted from bulk tissue without any cell sorting. TCRbeta libraries were built with three rounds of nested PCR, modified from ARM-PCR. From the multiplex PCR reads, TCRdb called clonotypes with MiXCR, one entry per CDR3 protein. Of about 140,000 distinct CDR3 sequences in the sample, approximately 72% were seen once. Study-wide findings and caveats: Compared with tumor, normal lung showed significantly lower TCR diversity.

The chain has TRBV12-5 and TRBJ2-3; 9 nucleotides line up with TRBD1. The clonotype originates from a man aged 60-69 years with small cell lung cancer. Sequenced input: lung tumor tissue. The DNA of the CDR3 is TGTGCTAGTGGTCGGTGGGACAGGGAAGCAGATACGCAGTATTTT. Its protein is CASGRWDREADTQYF.